The 27 T cell receptor beta chains presented below share a single source sample, sequenced in a study of preoperative IRX-2 immunotherapy in early breast cancer. Repertoires were generated with immunoSEQ multiplex PCR, while TCRdb's copy carries only in-frame clones and drops some. The sample holds 30,000 to 45,000 clones, 82% seen once. Noted treatment: preoperative locoregional IRX-2 cytokine immunotherapy. This sample comprised lymph node tissue, obtained after IRX-2 immunotherapy. These receptor sequences come from a human donor with breast cancer.

V usage is TRBV11-3 and J usage is TRBJ1-6; D is undetermined. Germline values: CDR1 SGHNT, CDR2 YENEEA. The CDR3 is made up of 15 amino acids. V lost 6 bases and J 3 bases, leaving 12 bases between the germline ends. CDR3 sequence reads: CASRSTELYNSPLHF. The CDR3 DNA reads TGTGCCAGCAGGTCTACAGAGCTCTATAATTCACCCCTCCACTTT.

The gene calls are TRBV25-1 and TRBJ2-1, with 11 positions matching TRBD2. Germline assignment: CDR1 MGHDK and CDR2 SYGVNS. CDR3 size: 15 residues. J lost 6 bases, V lost 6 bases, and 7 bases had no gene match. CDR3 DNA sequence: TGTGCCAGCAGGGCTAGCGGGGGGATTCTCAATGAGCAGTTCTTC. It specifies CASRASGGILNEQFF.

Only a few counts were recorded for this clone. The V call is TRBV11-3, the J call TRBJ1-6; D not certain. The CDR3 consists of 14 residues. Germline-derived CDR1 and CDR2 are SGHNT and YENEEA. Trimming left V 0 bases short and J 4 bases short, with 4 bases between. Here the CDR3 reads CASSLDPYNSPLHF. CDR3 nucleotides: TGTGCCAGCAGCTTAGACCCTTATAATTCACCCCTCCACTTT.

The rearrangement uses TRBV19 and TRBJ1-2; D uncertain. The V gene's germline CDR1 is LNHDA and CDR2 SQIVND (reference sequence). The CDR3 spans 15 residues. V dropped 3 bases and J dropped 1 base, with 12 bases sitting between them. CDR3 protein: CASSIWAGNNYGYTF. The CDR3 bases are TGTGCCAGTAGTATTTGGGCAGGTAATAACTATGGCTACACCTTC.

This rearrangement joins TRBV11-3 to TRBJ2-1; tentative D call: TRBD2 (6 bases). This CDR3 has 18 residues. Germline values: CDR1 SGHNT, CDR2 YENEEA. Trimming took off 0 bases at V and 6 bases at J, with 21 bases between the two ends. The CDR3 reads CASSLELGGPPGGNEQFF. CDR3 in DNA: TGTGCCAGCAGCTTAGAGTTGGGGGGACCCCCTGGGGGCAATGAGCAGTTCTTC. Filled out from reference TRBV11-3 and TRBJ2-1, the complete variable domain reads EAGVVQSPRYKIIEKKQPVAFWCNPISGHNTLYWYLQNLGQGPELLIRYENEEAVDDSQLPKDRFSAERLKGVDSTLKIQPAELGDSAVYLCASSLELGGPPGGNEQFFGPGTRLTVL.

The rearrangement uses TRBV28 and TRBJ2-3; 7 bases match TRBD2. Per germline, CDR1 MDHEN and CDR2 SYDVKM. V lost 5 bases to trimming and J lost 2 bases; unmatched junction nucleotides: 19. The CDR3 sequence is 19 residues long. The CDR3 region is CASSPYLPFGGGDTDTQYF. CDR3 DNA: TGTGCCAGCAGTCCTTATCTCCCCTTCGGGGGAGGGGACACAGATACGCAGTATTTT.

This sequence joins TRBV6-8 and TRBJ1-1; D perhaps matches TRBD1 (5 bases). V was cut by 6 bases and J by 11 bases, with 16 bases left in between. Germline V gene data show CDR1 as MNHGY and CDR2 as SAAAGT. This CDR3 is 12 amino acids long. The CDR3 region is CASSRGGTEAFF. Written as DNA, the CDR3 is TGTGCCAGCAGCCGGGGGGGGACCGAGGCTTTCTTT.

V is TRBV6-8 and J is TRBJ1-5; D perhaps matches TRBD1 (5 bases). CDR1 and CDR2 (germline): MNHGY, SAAAGT. V gave up 2 bases and J gave up 5 bases, with 10 bases separating them. This CDR3 has 14 residues. CDR3 bases: TGTGCCAGCAGTTACGACCAGGGTTATCAGCCCCAGCATTTT. Translation gives CASSYDQGYQPQHF.

The chain joins TRBV11-3 to TRBJ1-2; D remains unclear. The CDR3 covers 15 residues. V lost 5 bases to trimming and J lost 4 bases, with 17 bases between them. Germline V gene lookup returns CDR1 SGHNT and CDR2 YENEEA. This CDR3 is CASSPRVPPIYGYTF. The CDR3 region has the DNA TGTGCCAGCAGCCCACGGGTCCCCCCAATCTATGGCTACACCTTC.

This clone was recorded only once. The chain employs TRBV5-1 and TRBJ2-3; D ambiguous. The germline V and J ends were trimmed by 4 bases and 2 bases, with 11 bases remaining between them. The CDR3 has 14 residues. Per germline, CDR1 SGHRS and CDR2 YFSETQ. The CDR3 loop is CASSALRPTDTQYF. CDR3 DNA: TGCGCCAGCAGCGCTTTGCGTCCCACAGATACGCAGTATTTT.

The rearrangement links TRBV19 to TRBJ1-2; the D is unclear. V was shortened by 7 bases and J by 1 base, with 16 bases between the two germline ends. CDR3 length: 15 residues. Per the germline V gene, CDR1 is LNHDA and CDR2 is SQIVND (reference sequence). The CDR3: CASKGGDTLNYGYTF. The CDR3 coding sequence is TGTGCCAGTAAGGGCGGAGACACCCTTAACTATGGCTACACCTTC.

The chain joins TRBV11-3 to TRBJ2-7, with 10 bases that match TRBD1. Germline CDR1 and CDR2: SGHNT and YENEEA. V gave up 5 bases and J gave up 7 bases; unmatched junction bases: 11. The CDR3 covers 15 residues. In DNA form, the CDR3 reads TGTGCCAGCAGCAAGACAGGGGGCGCATCAGGGGAGCAGTACTTC. It encodes CASSKTGGASGEQYF.

The chain uses TRBV1 and TRBJ1-2; TRBD1 is the table's D call, not checked against the DNA. TRBV1 is termed a pseudogene. This CDR3 region has 18 residues. Here the CDR3 DNA reads TGCGCCAGCAGCCAAGATGGGGGACAGGGGTCGACTAACTATGGCTACACCTTC. It codes for CASSQDGGQGSTNYGYTF.

V and J are TRBV2 and TRBJ2-7, with TRBD2 matching over 12 bases. This CDR3 region has 12 residues. The V segment lost 9 bases and the J segment 4 bases; nucleotides outside the gene matches: 1. Germline V gene lookup returns CDR1 SNHLY and CDR2 FYNNEI. CDR3 sequence: CARGTSGYEQYF. CDR3 DNA sequence: TGTGCCAGGGGGACTAGCGGGTACGAGCAGTACTTC.

This sequence joins TRBV19 and TRBJ1-2, with TRBD1 matching over 10 bases. Trimming took 6 bases from V and 4 from J; bases not matched to a gene: 11. From germline, CDR1 is LNHDA and CDR2 SQIVND (reference sequence). The CDR3 loop spans 16 amino acids. The CDR3 bases are TGTGCCAGTAGGCCGGGACAGGGGACCCTTCTCTATGGCTACACCTTC. Translation: CASRPGQGTLLYGYTF.

The rearrangement links TRBV29-1 to TRBJ1-1; D gene unclear. The germline V gene encodes CDR1 SQVTM and CDR2 ANQGSEA. V was clipped by 3 bases and J by 3 bases, with 11 bases between them. There are 13 residues in the CDR3. Here the CDR3 DNA reads TGCAGCGTTGAGGAGGCGCGGGACACTGAAGCTTTCTTT. It codes for CSVEEARDTEAFF. The whole variable domain, filled in from reference TRBV29-1 and TRBJ1-1, reads SAVISQKPSRDICQRGTSLTIQCQVDSQVTMMFWYRQQPGQSLTLIATANQGSEATYESGFVIDKFPISRPNLTFSTLTVSNMSPEDSSIYLCSVEEARDTEAFFGQGTRLTVV.

This clone was detected only once. This chain uses TRBV15 with TRBJ1-2; unclear D gene. From germline, CDR1 is LNHNV and CDR2 YYDKDF (reference sequence). The CDR3 has 14 residues. The V and J ends lost 5 bases and 7 bases respectively, with 17 bases between them. CDR3 coding DNA: TGTGCCACCAGCCCGATACGGGCGGTGGTTGGCTACACCTTC. It translates to CATSPIRAVVGYTF.

The chain is built from TRBV11-3 and TRBJ1-6; D might be TRBD1 (6 bases). Germline CDR1 SGHNT, CDR2 YENEEA. The CDR3 is made up of 15 amino acids. Trimming took 7 bases from V and 9 from J, leaving 19 bases between them. The DNA for the CDR3 is TGTGCCAGCACTGGTGCGACAGGAGGTTTTTCACCCCTCCACTTT. It specifies CASTGATGGFSPLHF.

The V and J genes are TRBV7-8 and TRBJ1-1; perhaps TRBD1 as D (5 bases). V was clipped by 5 bases and J by 5 bases, with 15 bases between them. The CDR3 runs to 14 residues. CDR1 SGHVS and CDR2 FQNEAQ come from the germline V gene. The CDR3 DNA follows: TGTGCCAGCAGCCTTGGGGCCCTGGGGACTGAAGCTTTCTTT. This codes for CASSLGALGTEAFF.

The chain has TRBV28 and TRBJ1-6, with D perhaps matching TRBD1 (6 bases). V gave up 5 bases and J gave up 7 bases, with 18 bases separating them. Per germline, CDR1 MDHEN and CDR2 SYDVKM. The CDR3 extends over 16 amino acids. In DNA, the CDR3 is TGTGCCAGCAGTATCCGACAGGCCCCGAGGAATTCACCCCTCCACTTT. This sequence encodes CASSIRQAPRNSPLHF.

This clone came up a few times. The V call is TRBV18, the J call TRBJ1-1; no reliable D call. V was trimmed by 2 bases and J by 1 base, leaving 8 bases between them. The length of the CDR3 is 14 residues. The germline V gene has CDR1 KGHSH and CDR2 LQKENI. In nucleotides, the CDR3 is TGTGCCAGCTCACCATTCGATAAGAACACTGAAGCTTTCTTT. Amino acids: CASSPFDKNTEAFF.

There are a few counts of this clone. J is TRBJ1-5 and V is TRBV15, with D possibly TRBD1 on 6 matching bases. V shed 0 bases and J shed 0 bases, with 12 bases lying between them. CDR1 LNHNV and CDR2 YYDKDF come from the germline V gene (reference sequence). The CDR3 has 17 residues. CDR3 sequence (DNA): TGTGCCACCAGCAGAGATTTACAGGGTTATAGCAATCAGCCCCAGCATTTT. Its translation is CATSRDLQGYSNQPQHF.

This clone has just one count. The gene calls are TRBV1 and TRBJ1-2; TRBD1 is the table's D call, not checked against the DNA. TRBV1 is labeled a pseudogene. There are 15 residues in the CDR3. For the CDR3, the DNA is TGCGCCAGCAGCCAAGGGTTGGACAGGAACTATGGCTACACCTTC. Translated: CASSQGLDRNYGYTF.

This chain uses TRBV7-4 with TRBJ1-4, with D hard to call. The CDR3 sequence is 13 residues long. V lost 5 bases and J lost 8, with 12 bases in between. Germline V lookup: CDR1 SGHVT, CDR2 SQSDAQ. DNA of the CDR3: TGTGCCAGCAGCCTAGGGCAGTCCGAAAAACTGTTTTTT. Translation: CASSLGQSEKLFF.

The gene calls are TRBV18 and TRBJ1-5, with a possible D match to TRBD1 (5 bases). CDR1 and CDR2 (germline): KGHSH, LQKENI. V dropped 6 bases and J dropped 4 bases, with 22 bases sitting between them. The CDR3 consists of 17 residues. CDR3 amino acids: CASSFIFQGGGNQPQHF. DNA for the CDR3: TGTGCCAGCTCTTTCATCTTTCAGGGTGGTGGAAATCAGCCCCAGCATTTT.

V gene TRBV28 combines with J gene TRBJ2-5; the match to TRBD2 covers 13 bases. The CDR3 has 17 amino acids. J was trimmed by 3 bases and V by 6 bases; bases with no gene match: 10. Germline CDR1 is MDHEN and CDR2 is SYDVKM. The CDR3 spells CASSRRTSGGLKETQYF. The CDR3 DNA reads TGTGCCAGCAGCCGTCGGACTAGCGGGGGCCTGAAAGAGACCCAGTACTTC.

The chain has TRBV11-3 and TRBJ2-7, with a weak D call TRBD2 (5 bases). The V end lost 3 bases, the J end lost 2 bases, and 11 bases lay between the germline ends. Germline CDR1 is SGHNT and CDR2 is YENEEA. The CDR3 totals 14 residues. The CDR3 DNA sequence: TGTGCCAGCAGCTTCGGGGATGGGGCCTACGAGCAGTACTTC. It encodes CASSFGDGAYEQYF. Filled out from reference TRBV11-3 and TRBJ2-7, the complete variable domain reads EAGVVQSPRYKIIEKKQPVAFWCNPISGHNTLYWYLQNLGQGPELLIRYENEEAVDDSQLPKDRFSAERLKGVDSTLKIQPAELGDSAVYLCASSFGDGAYEQYFGPGTRLTVT.